What follows are 6 T cell receptor beta chains derived from one specimen sequenced in a study of T cells in women clearing cervical HPV infection. The data were produced by immunoSEQ multiplex PCR, yet TCRdb's version contains in-frame clones alone and is incomplete. The sample spans more than 20,000 clones; the ten largest clones claim 3.3%. Input material: blood buffy coat. All receptors derive from a woman aged 18-70 years with a cervical HPV16 infection that either progressed to CIN3+ or cleared (not recorded which).

Worth noting for this clone: The CDR3 goes on 3 residues after the read ends, and that part is filled in from the germline J gene. The J gene is TRBJ1-2, the V gene TRBV20-1; D is perhaps TRBD1 (6 bases). The CDR3 totals 13 residues. Germline V gene sequence: CDR1 DFQATT, CDR2 SNEGSKA (reference sequence). CDR3 sequence reads: CSAHHRVVNGYTF. Incomplete CDR3 DNA: TGCAGTGCTCACCACAGGGTAGTAAACGGC.

Points on this clone: The CDR3 end lies 3 residues beyond the end of the read and is filled in from the germline J gene. This chain connects TRBV10-3 to TRBJ1-1; the D gene is possibly TRBD1 (6 bases). The ends were cut back, 0 bases at V and 0 bases at J, with 8 bases in the middle. The CDR3 length is 15 residues. Germline V gene lookup returns CDR1 ENHRY and CDR2 SYGVKD. CDR3 DNA, as far as it was read: TGTGCCATCAGTGAGTCATCAGGGGTGAACACTGAA. Amino acids: CAISESSGVNTE. The CDR3, in full, reads CAISESSGVNTEAFF.

For this clone: The read is 3 residues too short to cover the CDR3 end, so that end is filled in from the germline J gene. The V call is TRBV5-1, the J call TRBJ2-7, with 9 bases identical to TRBD2. Germline V CDR1 and CDR2: SGHRS, YFSETQ. The V and J ends lost 2 bases and 2 bases, in that order; junction bases with no gene match: 5. There are 15 residues in the CDR3. The sequenced CDR3 bases are TGCGCCAGCAGCTTAGCTAGCGGGGCGCCCTACGAG. It encodes CASSLASGAPYE. The whole CDR3 region reads CASSLASGAPYEQYF.

As concerns this clone: The read stops 3 residues short of the end of the CDR3; the missing end is completed from the germline J gene. V is TRBV30 and J is TRBJ2-1, with 8 bases aligning to TRBD2. Germline V gene sequence: CDR1 GTSNPN, CDR2 SVGIG (reference sequence). This CDR3 comprises 14 residues. J lost 9 bases, V lost 4 bases, and 11 bases had no gene match. The sequenced part of the CDR3 DNA is TGTGCCTGGATGGCAGCGGGGGCTCACTTTGAG. Encoded protein: CAWMAAGAHFE. The full CDR3 protein is CAWMAAGAHFEQFF.

Of note for this clone: The read gets to within 3 residues of the CDR3 end, and the germline J gene fills in the rest. The chain links TRBV7-6 to TRBJ1-1; D perhaps matches TRBD1 (5 bases). From germline, CDR1 is SGHVS and CDR2 FNYEAQ. The CDR3 has 17 residues. Trimming removed 1 base from V and 1 base from J, with 16 bases in between. Partial CDR3 DNA: TGTGCCAGCAGCTTAGTGCCTTGGGGGGGAGGGAACACTGAA. Amino acids: CASSLVPWGGGNTE. The full CDR3 protein reads CASSLVPWGGGNTEAFF.

The CDR3 loop reads CASSGQGGTDTQYF. CDR3 DNA (partial): TGTGCCAGCAGTGGACAGGGCGGCACAGATACG. The V gene is TRBV2, the J gene TRBJ2-3, with 7 bases that match TRBD1. Sequencing ends 3 residues short of the CDR3 end; the germline J gene provides the rest. From germline, CDR1 is SNHLY and CDR2 FYNNEI. V was clipped by 4 bases and J by 1 base; unmatched bases: 2. This CDR3 region has 14 residues. Supplemented by reference TRBV2 and TRBJ2-3, the full variable domain reads EPEVTQTPSHQVTQMGQEVILRCVPISNHLYFYWYRQILGQKVEFLVSFYNNEISEKSEIFDDQFSVERPDGSNFTLKIRSTKLEDSAMYFCASSGQGGTDTQYFGPGTRLTVL.